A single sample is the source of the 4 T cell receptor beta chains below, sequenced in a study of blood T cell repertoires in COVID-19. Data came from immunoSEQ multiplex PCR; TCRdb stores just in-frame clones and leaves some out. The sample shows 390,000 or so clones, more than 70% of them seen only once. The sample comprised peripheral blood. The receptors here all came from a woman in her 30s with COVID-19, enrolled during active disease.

DNA for the CDR3: TGTGCCAGCGCCCGGTGGCAGGCCTACGAGCAGTACTTC. It specifies CASARWQAYEQYF. The rearrangement joins TRBV11-2 to TRBJ2-7; D unclear. The CDR3 is made up of 13 amino acids. With 8 bases removed from V and 2 bases from J, the gap between germline ends came to 13 bases. Germline-derived CDR1 and CDR2 are SGHAT and FQNNGV.

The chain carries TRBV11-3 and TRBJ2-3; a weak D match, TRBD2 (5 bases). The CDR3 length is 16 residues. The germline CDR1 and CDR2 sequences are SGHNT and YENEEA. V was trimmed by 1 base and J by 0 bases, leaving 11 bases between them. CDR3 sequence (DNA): TGTGCCAGCAGCTTAGGTCCGGGGTTTAGCACAGATACGCAGTATTTT. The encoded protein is CASSLGPGFSTDTQYF.

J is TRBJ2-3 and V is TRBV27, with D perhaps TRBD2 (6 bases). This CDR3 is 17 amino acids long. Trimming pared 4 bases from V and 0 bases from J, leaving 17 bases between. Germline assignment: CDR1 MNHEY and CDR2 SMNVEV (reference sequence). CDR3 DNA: TGTGCCAGCAGTTCCTACCATGGAGGGAGAAGCACAGATACGCAGTATTTT. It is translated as CASSSYHGGRSTDTQYF.

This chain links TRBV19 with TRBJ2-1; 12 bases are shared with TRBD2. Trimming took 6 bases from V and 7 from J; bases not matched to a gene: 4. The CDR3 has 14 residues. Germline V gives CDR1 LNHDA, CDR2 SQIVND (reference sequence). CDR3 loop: CASRTGTSGNEQFF. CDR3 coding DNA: TGTGCCAGTAGGACCGGGACTAGCGGGAATGAGCAGTTCTTC.